This T cell receptor (beta chain) was recorded in a study of blood T cell repertoires in COVID-19. Study-level background: Samples came from the United States, Italy and Spain, spanning acute and convalescent COVID-19.

As handled by the study authors: Reference gene primer amplification in the assay estimated nucleated cell counts. The repertoire was sequenced with immunoSEQ multiplex PCR; TCRdb's copy has only in-frame clones and lacks some. The V and J calls and clone size come from that table; D and trimming were worked out from the DNA. The sample carries just over 80,000 clones, about four fifths recorded once. The CDR3 extends over 18 amino acids. V lost 0 bases, J lost 0 bases, and 18 bases lay in between. The germline V gene has CDR1 SQVTM and CDR2 ANQGSEA. This receptor was obtained from a man aged 80 or over with acute or convalescent COVID-19. This rearrangement joins TRBV29-1 to TRBJ2-1, with a tentative D call TRBD1 (6 bases). The sequencing input was peripheral blood. The CDR3 DNA reads TGCAGCGTTGAAGAACAGCTGGACAGTTTCCCCTCCTACAATGAGCAGTTCTTC. Encoded protein: CSVEEQLDSFPSYNEQFF.